Listed below are T cell receptor beta chains from one sample, sequenced in a study of response to subunit inactivated influenza vaccine. One entry per CDR3 protein results from TCRdb running MiXCR on the RT-PCR reads. The sample includes about 700,000 distinct CDR3 sequences, 14% of them seen just once. The sample here was PBMCs from blood, taken roughly 15 days before vaccination. Receptors were obtained from a man aged 45-65 years who received an inactivated influenza vaccine. The CDR3 runs from the conserved cysteine through the conserved F or W. The D gene is left open where the match is weak. Clone size is stated in some rows and not others, as once, few, many or a class when expanded.

>TRBJ2-5|.|TRBV5-1|many
TGTGCCAGCAGTTTCGGCCCCCGAGAGACCCAGTACTTC
CASSFGPRETQYF
>TRBJ1-5|TRBD1|TRBV20-1|few
TGCAGCGCACATTTGAGGACAGGGGGCAATCAGCCCCAGCATTTT
CSAHLRTGGNQPQHF
>TRBJ2-2|.|TRBV5-1|.
TGCGCCAGCAGCTTGGCCGCGCCCAGCACCGGGGAGCTGTTTTTT
CASSLAAPSTGELFF
>TRBJ1-1|.|TRBV28|.
TGTGCCAGCTTTCCCGGGGGGAGCGGGAACACTGAAGCTTTCTTT
CASFPGGSGNTEAFF
>TRBJ1-3|.|TRBV7-9|.
TGTGCCAGCAGCCTAGTATCAGGGGAGCCTGGAAACACCATATATTTT
CASSLVSGEPGNTIYF
>TRBJ2-3|.|TRBV24-1|.
TGTGCCACCAGTGACCGGACTGGTACCAATACGCAGTATTTT
CATSDRTGTNTQYF
>TRBJ2-7|TRBD2|TRBV29-1|few
TGCAGCGTTGTAGGAGCGGGGAGCTCCTACGAGCAGTACTTC
CSVVGAGSSYEQYF
>TRBJ2-2|.|TRBV4-3|few
TGCGCCAGCAGCCAACCGACTAGGGGGGAGCTGTTTTTT
CASSQPTRGELFF
>TRBJ2-5|TRBD2|TRBV11-2|.
TGTGCCAGCAGCTTAAGTAGCGGGAGGCTTGTAACCGCGGAGACCCAGTACTTC
CASSLSSGRLVTAETQYF
>TRBJ2-1|TRBD1|TRBV20-1|few
TGCAGTGCCATCAGGGACAGGGCCTACAATGAGCAGTTCTTC
CSAIRDRAYNEQFF
>TRBJ2-7|.|TRBV10-3|.
TGTGCCATCAGGTCGGAGGTTACCTACGAGCAGTACTTC
CAIRSEVTYEQYF
>TRBJ2-7|.|TRBV30|many
TGTGCCTGGAAAGGGCGGCCCGCCGAGCAGTACTTC
CAWKGRPAEQYF
>TRBJ1-5|.|TRBV12-5|few
TGTGCTAGTGTCGAGGGCCGGCGAGGCAATCAGCCCCAGCATTTT
CASVEGRRGNQPQHF
>TRBJ1-2|.|TRBV12-3/TRBV12-4|.
TGTGCCAGCAGTTTAGCGCGAGGCAGCGCTAACTATGGCTACACCTTC
CASSLARGSANYGYTF
>TRBJ2-1|TRBD2|TRBV7-2|many
TGTGCCAGCAGCTTAGCGGGTAGCGGGAACCACAATGAGCAGTTCTTC
CASSLAGSGNHNEQFF
>TRBJ2-2|.|TRBV27|.
TGTGCCAGCAGTTCCGCGGGACTGAACACCGGGGAGCTGTTTTTT
CASSSAGLNTGELFF
>TRBJ2-1|.|TRBV5-6|many
TGTGCCAGCAGCTTTCGCTCATTCTCCTACAATGAGCAGTTCTTC
CASSFRSFSYNEQFF
>TRBJ2-1|TRBD2|TRBV7-2|few
TGTGCCAGCAGCTTCGGACTAGCGGGAGAACAGTTCTTC
CASSFGLAGEQFF
>TRBJ2-7|.|TRBV6-4|.
TGTGCCAGCAGTGAGTCAGGCGTCGTCTACTACGAGCAGTACTTC
CASSESGVVYYEQYF
>TRBJ2-2|TRBD2|TRBV4-3|.
TGCGCCAGCAGCCAAGATCTCTTTTCCAGCGGGAGTTTTTCCGGGGAGCTGTTTTTT
CASSQDLFSSGSFSGELFF
>TRBJ1-5|.|TRBV6-5|.
TGTGCCAGCAGTTTCCTTTTCGGACAGATCAATCAGCCCCAGCATTTT
CASSFLFGQINQPQHF
>TRBJ1-4|TRBD1|TRBV6-5|few
TGTGCCAGCAGTTACTCTGGCAGGGGGAGCGAAAAACTGTTTTTT
CASSYSGRGSEKLFF
>TRBJ2-5|TRBD2|TRBV2|few
TGTGCCAGCAGTGAGTTCACTAGCGGGAGGACGGTGACCCAGTACTTC
CASSEFTSGRTVTQYF
>TRBJ1-3|.|TRBV5-1|.
TGCGCCAGCAGCTTGTCCGGGTTTGACGGAAACACCATATATTTT
CASSLSGFDGNTIYF
>TRBJ2-2|TRBD1|TRBV28|few
TGTGCCAGCAGCCGGGACAGGGGGCTATCGGACACCGGGGAGCTGTTTTTT
CASSRDRGLSDTGELFF
>TRBJ2-6|.|TRBV18|.
TGTGCCAGCTCACCACCGTTCGGCGGGGCCAACGTCCTGACTTTC
CASSPPFGGANVLTF
>TRBJ2-5|TRBD2|TRBV11-2|.
TGTGCCAGCAGCCCGAAGGGAGGGTGGGAGACCCAGTACTTC
CASSPKGGWETQYF
>TRBJ2-2|.|TRBV7-3|.
TGTGCCAGCAGCTTAATTAATAGCAGATTGAACACCGGGGAGCTGTTTTTT
CASSLINSRLNTGELFF
>TRBJ2-2|TRBD1|TRBV6-2/TRBV6-3|few
TGTGCCAGCAGTTACCCGGGACAGTCCACCGGGGAGCTGTTTTTT
CASSYPGQSTGELFF
>TRBJ2-7|.|TRBV12-3/TRBV12-4|many
TGTGCCAGCAGCCACGGAGGGTACGAGCAGTACTTC
CASSHGGYEQYF
>TRBJ2-1|TRBD1|TRBV5-1|many
TGCGCCAGCAGCCCTTCGGGACAGGGAAGCAATGAGCAGTTCTTC
CASSPSGQGSNEQFF
>TRBJ2-4|.|TRBV27|few
TGTGCCAGCAAGGCGGGAAGTAGGAACATTCAGTACTTC
CASKAGSRNIQYF
>TRBJ2-7|.|TRBV27|.
TGTGCCAGCAGTTCCCTGCGCACCAACGAGCAGTACTTC
CASSSLRTNEQYF
>TRBJ1-1|.|TRBV12-3/TRBV12-4|many
TGTGCCAGCAGTTTAGCCTACGGGGATACTGAAGCTTTCTTT
CASSLAYGDTEAFF
>TRBJ2-1|.|TRBV11-2|many
TGTGCCAGCAGCTTCAACCCCAGGGTTGGGCAGTTCTTC
CASSFNPRVGQFF
>TRBJ2-7|.|TRBV5-1|few
TGCGCCAGCAGCTTGGGACTGAGCGCCGGAGGGGTACGAGACGAGCAGTACTTC
CASSLGLSAGGVRDEQYF
>TRBJ1-4|TRBD1|TRBV7-9|.
TGTGCCAGCAGCTTTCGGACAGGGGAAAAACTGTTTTTT
CASSFRTGEKLFF
>TRBJ2-7|.|TRBV7-2|few
TGTGCCAGCAGCTTAGGTGGCGGGTACAGCTCCTACGAGCAGTACTTC
CASSLGGGYSSYEQYF
>TRBJ2-7|TRBD2|TRBV12-3/TRBV12-4|.
TGTGCCAGCAGTTGGGGGGGGGTTGGGAACGAGCAGTACTTC
CASSWGGVGNEQYF
>TRBJ2-7|TRBD1|TRBV6-2/TRBV6-3|.
TGTGCCAGCAGTTACTCGATTACCCCTGGTGGACAGGGGGCGATGTACGAGCAGTACTTC
CASSYSITPGGQGAMYEQYF
>TRBJ2-1|.|TRBV14|few
TGTGCCAGCAGCCAAGGAATCGAATGGGATGAGCAGTTCTTC
CASSQGIEWDEQFF
>TRBJ2-3|TRBD2|TRBV9|many
TGTGCCAGCAGCGAAAGCGGGAGGCAAGATACGCAGTATTTT
CASSESGRQDTQYF
>TRBJ2-7|.|TRBV7-2|few
TGTGCCAGCAGCTTAGTCGGGTCGGGGGCCCCCTACGAGCAGTACTTC
CASSLVGSGAPYEQYF
>TRBJ2-7|.|TRBV27|many
TGTGCCAGCAGTTTAAAGGGAGGCGACGAGCAGTACTTC
CASSLKGGDEQYF
>TRBJ1-5|.|TRBV6-2/TRBV6-3|.
TGTGCCAGCAGTTGGGACCCAGATAATCAGCCCCAGCATTTT
CASSWDPDNQPQHF